This T cell receptor beta chain was retrieved from a study of human T cells and chemical hapten exposure. A note on this clonotype: What it binds is unknown.

A single record per CDR3 protein comes from TCRdb applying MiXCR to the RACE reads. Of 13,000 to 15,000 distinct CDR3 sequences detected, less than 20% appear once; the ten largest clones hold 7.2%. General study points: It was expanded TCRs that formed significantly more large CDR3 similarity clusters than controls did.

Sample time point: patch test 1, 2 weeks after DPC sensitization. This sample's treatment: therapeutic diphenylcyclopropenone sensitization with weekly scalp DPC. At every patch-test visit, blood was drawn before the patch test was applied. The donor pool consisted of alopecia patients aged 18 to 70 years, considered suitable for DPC. Before extraction, the whole blood was not fractionated, and total RNA was taken from it. CDR3 length equals 9 residues. Germline lookup yields CDR1 SQVTM and CDR2 ANQGSEA. V was clipped by 6 bases and J by 3 bases, with 3 bases between them. The material sequenced was whole blood, taken in connection with sensitization to the hapten diphenylcyclopropenone (DPC). The receptor's source is a woman aged 25 to 39 with alopecia areata. Some clones in this sample may be carry-over from other donors' samples. The chain links TRBV29-1 to TRBJ2-7; D is unresolved. This CDR3 reads CSVLYEQYV. The CDR3 DNA sequence: TGCAGCGTCCTCTACGAGCAGTACGTC.